Each of the 14 T cell receptor beta chains below was sequenced from the same sample in a study of CD8 T cells in ankylosing spondylitis. No antigens are known for them. TCRdb passed the 5' RACE reads through MiXCR, listing each CDR3 protein once. The profile shows around 480,000 distinct CDR3 sequences, under 20% of them singletons. Points from the study as a whole: Characteristic, it appeared, of ankylosing spondylitis blood was a TCR beta motif of several highly homologous variants.

The specimen sequenced was blood, either unsorted or a sorted T cell fraction (not recorded which). These receptors originate from a male donor with ankylosing spondylitis.

The rearrangement joins TRBV18 to TRBJ2-3; no clear D gene. Between the trimmed V and J ends, which lost 8 bases and 3 bases, there was a span of 12 bases. The CDR3 sequence is 13 residues long. Per germline, CDR1 KGHSH and CDR2 LQKENI. This CDR3 is CASHQTGTDTQYF. CDR3 in DNA: TGTGCCAGCCATCAAACGGGTACAGATACGCAGTATTTT.

This chain's CDR3 is CASSYYGTGAYEQYF. The CDR3 DNA reads as TGTGCCAGCAGTTATTATGGGACAGGGGCCTACGAGCAGTACTTC. The chain joins TRBV6-5 to TRBJ2-7; 10 positions match TRBD1. The CDR3 contains 15 residues. CDR1 and CDR2 (germline): MNHEY, SVGAGI. V lost 3 bases, J lost 2 bases, and 4 bases stayed unmatched.

This clonotype was recorded many times. The V gene is TRBV12-3 or TRBV12-4, the J gene TRBJ2-1, with TRBD1 matching 11 bases. There are 15 residues in the CDR3. V lost 3 bases and J lost 6; bases outside the gene matches: 4. CDR3 sequence (DNA): TGTGCCAGCAGTTTGGCCGGGACAGGGGGCAATGAGCAGTTCTTC. Amino acid sequence: CASSLAGTGGNEQFF.

This clonotype was seen a few times. CDR3 amino acids: CASSLVWGTKMNTEAFF. As DNA, the CDR3 is TGTGCCAGCAGCTTAGTTTGGGGGACAAAGATGAACACTGAAGCTTTCTTT. V gene TRBV7-2 combines with J gene TRBJ1-1; TRBD1 might be the D (6 bases). There are 17 residues in the CDR3. V was shortened by 1 base and J by 0 bases, with 15 bases between the two germline ends. Germline values: CDR1 SGHTA, CDR2 FQGNSA.

This rearrangement joins TRBV9 to TRBJ1-4, with D unresolved. The CDR3 loop spans 12 amino acids. The germline V and J ends were trimmed by 6 bases and 5 bases, with 8 bases remaining between them. In germline, CDR1 is SGDLS, CDR2 YYNGEE. The CDR3, as DNA: TGTGCCAGCAACAACTTAAATGAAAAACTGTTTTTT. Encoded protein: CASNNLNEKLFF.

This chain connects TRBV24-1 to TRBJ2-5; 7 nucleotides agree with TRBD1. CDR3 length: 15 amino acids. Germline V gene data show CDR1 as KGHDR and CDR2 as SFDVKD. Trimming took 5 bases from V and 5 from J; bases not matched to a gene: 10. This chain's CDR3 is CATSATGTDGETQYF. In nucleotides, the CDR3 is TGTGCCACCAGTGCAACCGGGACAGACGGGGAGACCCAGTACTTC.

This chain joins TRBV10-3 and TRBJ1-2; tentative D call: TRBD1 (5 bases). The germline V gene has CDR1 ENHRY and CDR2 SYGVKD. This CDR3 comprises 14 residues. Trimming pared 10 bases from V and 3 bases from J, leaving 18 bases between. The CDR3 loop reads CATRGRLGDYGYTF. The CDR3 DNA sequence: TGTGCCACGAGGGGCAGGCTAGGAGACTATGGCTACACCTTC.

This clonotype occurred a few times. The rearrangement uses TRBV6-1 and TRBJ2-7, with D perhaps given as TRBD1 or TRBD2 (6 bases each). The CDR3 is made up of 16 amino acids. V lost 4 bases, J lost 4 bases, and 20 bases lay in between. Germline lookup yields CDR1 MNHNS and CDR2 SASEGT. CDR3 sequence reads: CASSVGPDRGLYEQYF. For the CDR3, the DNA is TGTGCCAGCAGTGTGGGGCCAGATCGGGGGCTTTACGAGCAGTACTTC.

V usage is TRBV7-2 and J usage is TRBJ1-4, with TRBD1 matching over 9 bases. V trimming: 5 bases; J trimming: 7 bases; junction bases outside the gene matches: 8. In germline, CDR1 is SGHTA, CDR2 FQGNSA. The CDR3 runs to 15 residues. This chain's CDR3 is CASSPHRGQGEKLFF. In DNA form, the CDR3 reads TGTGCCAGCAGCCCGCACAGGGGGCAGGGTGAAAAACTGTTTTTT.

The chain joins TRBV7-2 to TRBJ2-7; 9 nucleotides line up with TRBD1. The CDR3 runs 15 residues. Losses at the gene ends were 5 bases for V and 6 bases for J; bases not matched to a gene: 11. The germline gives CDR1 SGHTA, CDR2 FQGNSA. CDR3 region: CASSVPGTGTSEQYF. CDR3 bases: TGTGCCAGCAGCGTTCCCGGGACAGGGACGTCCGAGCAGTACTTC.

This clonotype has more than one count but fewer than ten. The J gene is TRBJ2-1, the V gene TRBV7-2; 9 bases align to TRBD2. This CDR3 is built from 15 residues. Germline V gene lookup returns CDR1 SGHTA and CDR2 FQGNSA. V shed 1 base, J shed 4 bases, and the junction held 2 bases outside the gene matches. Here the CDR3 reads CASSLVLAGYNEQFF. The CDR3 bases are TGTGCCAGCAGCTTAGTACTAGCGGGTTACAATGAGCAGTTCTTC.

This clonotype has ten or more counts. This chain uses TRBV4-3 with TRBJ1-4, with D possibly TRBD1 on 6 matching bases. CDR1 and CDR2 (germline): LGHNA, YSLEER. The CDR3 is 15 residues long. V lost 3 bases and J lost 8, with 16 bases in between. The CDR3 is CASSHGKQGVEKLFF. CDR3 sequence (DNA): TGCGCCAGCAGCCACGGCAAACAGGGAGTAGAAAAACTGTTTTTT.

The gene calls are TRBV7-8 and TRBJ1-4; D remains ambiguous. From germline, CDR1 is SGHVS and CDR2 FQNEAQ. The CDR3 has 16 residues. The V and J ends lost 5 bases and 8 bases respectively, with 21 bases between them. The CDR3 bases are TGTGCCAGCAGCCACCCGTCCGTCGGCCGTCGAGAAAAACTGTTTTTT. Its translation is CASSHPSVGRREKLFF.

This clonotype was seen many times. V gene TRBV12-3 or TRBV12-4 combines with J gene TRBJ2-3; maybe TRBD2 (6 bases). V was cut by 8 bases and J by 5 bases, with 11 bases left in between. This CDR3 has 12 residues. The CDR3 region has the DNA TGTGCCAGCCGGCGGGACTTAGATACGCAGTATTTT. This sequence encodes CASRRDLDTQYF.